This TCR beta chain came from a study of identical twins. Whole-study findings and limits: Part of the zero-insertion signal could reflect confounding by invariant MAIT and iNKT cells. The models gave estimates that fell short of the out-of-frame TCR alpha sharing seen in monozygotic twins.

The V end was cut by 0 bases, the J end by 1 base, with 7 bases between. This CDR3 comprises 15 residues. Germline CDR1 reads SGHAT; CDR2 reads FQNNGV. Many counts were recorded for this clonotype. As yet, its antigen is unknown. Unique molecular identifiers were present on cDNA, and template switching added a universal primer site. TCRdb independently ran MiXCR on the 5' RACE reads; one entry per CDR3 protein. The sample holds 500,000 to 700,000 distinct CDR3 sequences, roughly 6.6% seen once. The data also belong to a second study, concerning yellow fever vaccine responses in identical twins.

The sequenced sample was PBMCs. The receptor's source is a woman aged 18-29 years in good health. The gene calls are TRBV11-2 and TRBJ1-5; D may be TRBD1 (5 bases). CDR3 region: CASSLDRASNQPQHF. The CDR3 DNA follows: TGTGCCAGCAGCTTAGACAGGGCAAGCAATCAGCCCCAGCATTTT.